This entry concerns a single T cell receptor (beta chain). Its recognized antigen is unknown. Within one base of it there is no much larger clone, and no base qualities were kept. Immediately after resection, surgical brain or tumor specimens were cryofrozen in liquid nitrogen, and peripheral blood cells were collected at the same time. Trimming at the junction amounts to 4 bases on V and 5 bases on J, and the germline ends lie 10 bases apart. Spanning cysteine to phenylalanine, the CDR3 consists of 13 amino acids. CDR3 DNA is the only sequence kept; it has 39 bases, read in frame from the first base. The iRepertoire nested amplicon-rescue multiplex PCR (arm-PCR) platform was used to amplify TCR alpha and beta CDR3 regions from RNA. The input for one-step reverse transcription and amplification was roughly 85-400 ng of tissue mRNA or PBMC total RNA. Following bead purification, Illumina adapters were added by a secondary multiplex PCR, and the libraries were gel-purified between 200 and 400 bp. The libraries contained internal 6-nucleotide barcodes that were used for demultiplexing. Sequencing of libraries was performed on an Illumina MiSeq with 2x220 or 2x250 nucleotide paired-end reads. The authors' analysis ran thus. Paired reads were merged with FLASH 1.2.11 and aligned to the GRCh37 human genome with BWA-MEM before extracting TRA and TRB reads. V and J assignment used an IMGT-derived reference of cassette sequences and CDR3 motifs that included pseudogenes. Reads were translated in three frames, and productive CDR3s were defined by a C…FGXG motif without stop codons. Clonotypes were defined as unique combinations of V-J cassette pair and CDR3 amino acid sequence. Filtering of reads was based on Hamming distance, with the threshold set by the sequence error rate of each sample in mapped regions. TCRdb reprocessed the public reads (quality trimming at Q25 with fastp, clone calling with MiXCR) and kept in-frame beta chains. Rows with one shared CDR3 protein collapse into an entry with the most common genes and DNA. For this entry, the V and J calls and clone size follow TCRdb and not the study's own pipeline. The sample profile shows a few hundred thousand distinct CDR3 sequences; about two fifths of them were found once. Around 11% of the sample is in the top ten clones.

The data were taken from a study of glioma-infiltrating T cells (dated by TCRdb to the mid-2010s). With respect to the entire study: The low-grade gliomas were WHO grade II oligodendrogliomas or astrocytomas, while the glioblastomas were WHO grade IV tumors sampled at initial diagnosis rather than at recurrent diagnosis. Before surgery, glioma patients were given dexamethasone for six or fewer days. For blood libraries, the target was 4.5- to 10-fold sequencing coverage of approximately 920,000 peripheral T cells. The study sequenced TCR alpha- and beta-chain repertoires from glioma tissue, from non-neoplastic brain tissue and from matched peripheral blood mononuclear cells. To measure how far tissue and blood T-cell populations diverged, each tissue-infiltrating repertoire was compared against the peripheral blood repertoire of the same patient. Three low-grade glioma patients, 7 or 8 primary glioblastoma patients and three non-glioma patients contributing non-neoplastic brain tissue were included in the paired cohort.

Results and caveats for the whole study, not just this receptor: VJ-independent divergence between tissue and blood was below expectation in non-neoplastic patients but above expectation in all gliomas, especially low-grade gliomas. A signature set of shared blood CDR3 motifs marked patients with low tissue-blood divergence and was depleted in highly divergent patients. Very few CDR3 sequences were found to be shared between tissue and blood, and this scarcity was attributed to high CDR3 diversity and limited sampling. Group comparisons rested on small numbers: three non-neoplastic, three low-grade glioma and eight glioblastoma patients.

The sequenced material came from glioma tissue, nonneoplastic brain tissue, or PBMCs (not recorded which). This clonotype was sampled from a human donor with low-grade glioma or glioblastoma, undergoing nonglioma brain surgery, or in good health (not recorded which). This chain is built from TRBV12-3 or TRBV12-4 and TRBJ2-3; TRBD1 is a possible D gene, resting on 5 matching bases. The CDR3 region reads CASSSQGRDTQYF. The nucleotide sequence is TGTGCCAGCAGTTCGCAGGGCAGAGATACGCAGTATTTT.